This T cell receptor (beta chain) was identified in a study of T cell changes during pregnancy in multiple sclerosis. Repertoires were generated with immunoSEQ multiplex PCR, while TCRdb's copy carries only in-frame clones and drops some. The sample yields just over 35,000 clones, roughly 93% seen once. The V and J ends lost 7 bases and 2 bases respectively, with 16 bases between them. CDR1 SGHAT and CDR2 FQNNGV come from the germline V gene. CDR3 length: 15 amino acids. Sequencing used CD4+ T cells from peripheral blood mononuclear cells, obtained in the first trimester of pregnancy. The TCR originated in a female donor with multiple sclerosis, enrolled in a pregnancy study. This sequence joins TRBV11-2 and TRBJ2-3; possible D gene TRBD2, 6 bases. The CDR3 region is CASTPGRGFTDTQYF. The CDR3, as DNA: TGTGCCAGCACCCCCGGGCGGGGCTTCACAGATACGCAGTATTTT.